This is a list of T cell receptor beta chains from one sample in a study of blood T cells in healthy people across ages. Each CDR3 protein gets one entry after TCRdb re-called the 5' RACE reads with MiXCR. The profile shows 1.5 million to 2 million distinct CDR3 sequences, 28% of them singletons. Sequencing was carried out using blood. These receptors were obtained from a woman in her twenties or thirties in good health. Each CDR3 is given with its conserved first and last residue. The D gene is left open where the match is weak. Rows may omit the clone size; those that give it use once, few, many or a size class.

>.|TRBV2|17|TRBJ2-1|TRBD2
CASSELGLAGDYNEQFF
TGTGCCAGCAGTGAATTAGGACTAGCGGGAGACTACAATGAGCAGTTCTTC
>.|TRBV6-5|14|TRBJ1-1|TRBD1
CASKETGGYTEAFF
TGTGCCAGCAAAGAGACAGGGGGATACACTGAAGCTTTCTTT
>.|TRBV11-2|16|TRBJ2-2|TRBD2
CASSAYSGRNGGELFF
TGTGCCAGCAGCGCCTATAGCGGGAGAAATGGCGGGGAGCTGTTTTTT
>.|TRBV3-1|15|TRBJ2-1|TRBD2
CASSQGLAGPSEQFF
TGTGCCAGCAGCCAAGGACTAGCGGGACCCAGTGAGCAGTTCTTC
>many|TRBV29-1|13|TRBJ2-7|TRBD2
CSVDGTSDYEQYF
TGCAGCGTTGACGGGACTAGCGACTACGAGCAGTACTTC
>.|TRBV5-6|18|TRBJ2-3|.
CASSLETGWKGSVDTQYF
TGTGCCAGCAGCTTGGAGACTGGGTGGAAAGGATCCGTGGATACGCAGTATTTT
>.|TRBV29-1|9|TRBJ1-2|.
CSPSSGYTF
TGCAGCCCCAGCTCTGGCTACACCTTC
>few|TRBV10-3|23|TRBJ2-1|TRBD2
CAISEKKVISGWREGGSYNEQFF
TGTGCCATCAGTGAGAAGAAGGTTATATCTGGTTGGCGGGAGGGGGGCTCCTACAATGAGCAGTTCTTC
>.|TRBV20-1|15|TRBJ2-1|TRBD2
CSARGRTSFYDEQFF
TGCAGTGCTAGAGGACGGACTAGCTTCTACGATGAGCAGTTCTTC
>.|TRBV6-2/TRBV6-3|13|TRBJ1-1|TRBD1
CASSRDSHTEAFF
TGTGCCAGCAGCCGGGACAGCCACACTGAAGCTTTCTTT
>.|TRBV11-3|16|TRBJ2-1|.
CASSPNGGSSYNEQFF
TGTGCCAGCAGCCCCAATGGGGGGAGCTCCTACAATGAGCAGTTCTTC
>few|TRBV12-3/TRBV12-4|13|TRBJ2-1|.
CAGSYQRVGLKFF
TGTGCCGGCAGCTACCAGCGGGTGGGGCTGAAGTTCTTC
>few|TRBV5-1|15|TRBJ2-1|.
CASSQDSYLVDEQFF
TGCGCCAGCAGCCAGGACTCATACCTAGTGGATGAGCAGTTCTTC
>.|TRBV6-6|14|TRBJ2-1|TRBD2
CASSLAGEYNEQLF
TGTGCCAGCAGCCTAGCGGGAGAGTACAATGAGCAGTTATTC
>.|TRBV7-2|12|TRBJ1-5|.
CASGEREQPQHF
TGTGCCAGCGGGGAAAGGGAACAGCCCCAGCATTTT
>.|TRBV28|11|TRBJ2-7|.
CAIQGGYEQYF
TGTGCCATCCAGGGGGGTTACGAGCAGTACTTC
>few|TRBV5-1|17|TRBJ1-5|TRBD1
CASRLQPGTGRDQPQHF
TGCGCCAGCAGGCTCCAACCCGGGACAGGGCGGGATCAGCCCCAGCATTTT
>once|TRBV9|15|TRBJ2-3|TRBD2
CASSPSGGAIDTQYF
TGTGCCAGCAGCCCTAGCGGGGGGGCAATAGATACGCAGTATTTT
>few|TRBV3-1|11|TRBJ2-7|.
CASSGPSEQYF
TGTGCCAGCAGCGGCCCCAGCGAGCAGTACTTC
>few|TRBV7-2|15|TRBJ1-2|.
CASSLDGRSDYGYTF
TGTGCCAGCAGCTTAGATGGGCGCTCTGACTATGGCTACACCTTC
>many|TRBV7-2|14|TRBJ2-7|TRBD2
CASIPSGRTYEQYF
TGTGCCAGCATCCCTAGCGGGAGGACCTACGAGCAGTACTTC
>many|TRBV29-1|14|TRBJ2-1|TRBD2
CSVDSGLAGVEQFF
TGCAGCGTTGATTCCGGACTAGCGGGAGTAGAGCAGTTCTTC
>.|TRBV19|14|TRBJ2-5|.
CASSFSTRGETQYF
TGTGCCAGTAGTTTCTCGACTAGGGGGGAGACCCAGTACTTC
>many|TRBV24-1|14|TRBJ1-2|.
CATSDRTGRDGYTF
TGTGCCACCAGTGACCGTACAGGGAGGGATGGCTACACCTTC
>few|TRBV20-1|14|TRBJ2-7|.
CSARSVDKSYEQYF
TGCAGTGCTAGGAGCGTGGACAAATCCTACGAGCAGTACTTC
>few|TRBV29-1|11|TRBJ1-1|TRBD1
CSNGQGTEAFF
TGCAGCAACGGACAGGGCACTGAAGCTTTCTTT
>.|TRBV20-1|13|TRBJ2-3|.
CSANSGGRDTQYF
TGCAGTGCTAACTCGGGGGGCCGAGATACGCAGTATTTT
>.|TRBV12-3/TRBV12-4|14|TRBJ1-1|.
CASSSGRAGIEAFF
TGTGCCAGCAGTTCCGGGCGGGCAGGAATCGAAGCTTTCTTT